The next 32 T cell receptor beta chains were all read from a single sample in a study of human T cells and chemical hapten exposure. The time point is: patch test 1, 2 weeks after DPC sensitization. Treatment here: therapeutic diphenylcyclopropenone sensitization with weekly scalp DPC. TCRdb used MiXCR to reprocess the RACE reads, holding one entry per CDR3 protein. The profile shows 300,000 to 400,000 distinct CDR3 sequences, around 7% of them singletons. Sample: whole blood, taken in connection with sensitization to the hapten diphenylcyclopropenone (DPC). Source of these receptors: a woman younger than 35 with alopecia areata. Some clones in this sample may be carry-over from other donors' samples.

The chain carries TRBV20-1 and TRBJ2-3, with D uncertain. The germline CDR1 and CDR2 sequences are DFQATT and SNEGSKA (reference sequence). Trimming removed 3 bases from V and 7 bases from J, with 11 bases in between. The CDR3 length is 12 residues. CDR3 coding DNA: TGCAGTGCTAGGATGGACCCTCATACGCAGTATTTT. Its protein is CSARMDPHTQYF.

This clonotype was detected a few times. J is TRBJ1-6 and V is TRBV21-1. TRBV21-1 is tagged as a pseudogene. The CDR3 covers 14 residues. CDR3 sequence: CASSKGTNNSPLHF. For the CDR3, the DNA is TGTGCCAGCAGCAAAGGGACGAATAATTCACCCCTCCACTTT.

The rearrangement joins TRBV28 to TRBJ1-1; no definite D call. CDR3 size: 14 residues. V lost 6 bases, J lost 3 bases, and 14 bases lay in between. Germline CDR1 and CDR2: MDHEN and SYDVKM. The CDR3 nucleotides are TGTGCCAGCAGGGGCCCGACTAGAGACACTGAAGCTTTCTTT. It codes for CASRGPTRDTEAFF.

This clonotype appeared many times. This chain links TRBV27 with TRBJ2-7, with D possibly TRBD1 on 6 matching bases. Germline V gene data show CDR1 as MNHEY and CDR2 as SMNVEV (reference sequence). This CDR3 has 13 residues. The V and J ends lost 6 bases and 1 base respectively, with 10 bases between them. The CDR3 here is CASRGDNSYEQYF. The CDR3 DNA follows: TGTGCCAGCAGAGGGGACAATTCCTACGAGCAGTACTTC.

The V and J genes are TRBV28 and TRBJ1-1; D is undetermined. There are 13 residues in the CDR3. V lost 7 bases to trimming and J lost 1 base, with 10 bases between them. CDR1 and CDR2 from the germline V gene are MDHEN and SYDVKM. Here the CDR3 DNA reads TGTGCCAGCACGGGCAGGTCGAACACTGAAGCTTTCTTT. Translation: CASTGRSNTEAFF.

This clonotype was picked up many times. The CDR3 region is CASRGSWGPGNTIYF. The CDR3 region has the DNA TGTGCCAGCAGGGGCTCTTGGGGGCCTGGAAACACCATATATTTT. The chain carries TRBV12-3 or TRBV12-4 and TRBJ1-3; D possibly corresponds to TRBD1 (6 bases). Trimming removed 6 bases from V and 2 bases from J, with 14 bases in between. The CDR3 totals 15 residues.

The table lists this clonotype with many counts. This rearrangement joins TRBV7-2 to TRBJ1-5; D is unclear. Germline CDR1 SGHTA, CDR2 FQGNSA. Trimming left V 2 bases short and J 3 bases short, with 5 bases between. The CDR3 is made up of 13 amino acids. The CDR3 is CASSLWSNQPQHF. The CDR3 nucleotides are TGTGCCAGCAGCTTATGGTCCAATCAGCCCCAGCATTTT.

The chain is built from TRBV9 and TRBJ2-3; no clear D gene. Trimming removed 0 bases at V and 5 bases at J, with 7 bases between. This CDR3 is built from 13 residues. Germline V lookup: CDR1 SGDLS, CDR2 YYNGEE. The CDR3 reads CASSVVAGDTQYF. CDR3 DNA sequence: TGTGCCAGCAGCGTAGTAGCAGGAGATACGCAGTATTTT.

In this sample, this clonotype turned up many times. The rearrangement links TRBV11-2 to TRBJ2-3; D gene uncertain. Trimming cost V 7 bases and J 2 bases, with 10 bases left between them. This CDR3 contains 13 residues. From germline, CDR1 is SGHAT and CDR2 FQNNGV. CDR3 coding DNA: TGTGCCAGCAAAGCGTCTAACACAGATACGCAGTATTTT. It translates to CASKASNTDTQYF.

On this clonotype: An end of the junction does not agree with germline; a read error may underlie this. The chain is built from TRBV4-1 and TRBJ2-7; D gene unclear. The CDR3 is 13 amino acids. Germline lookup yields CDR1 MGHRA and CDR2 YSYEKL. The CDR3 is CASSQKTGYERYF. In DNA, the CDR3 is TGCGCCAGCAGCCAAAAAACGGGTTACGAGCGGTACTTC.

This clonotype was found a few times. V is TRBV28 and J is TRBJ2-1; the D gene is possibly TRBD2 (5 bases). Per the germline V gene, CDR1 is MDHEN and CDR2 is SYDVKM. This CDR3 spans 14 amino acids. Trimming shortened V by 4 bases and J by 2 bases, and 9 bases separated the two germline ends. CDR3 DNA sequence: TGTGCCAGCAGTTCCCCCGGGGCCTACAATGAGCAGTTCTTC. This encodes CASSSPGAYNEQFF.

In this sample, this clonotype turned up once. The CDR3 bases are TGTGCCATCAGTGAGTCTATAAACTATAATTCACCCCTCCACTTT. It encodes CAISESINYNSPLHF. The rearrangement links TRBV10-3 to TRBJ1-6; D gene uncertain. The germline V gene has CDR1 ENHRY and CDR2 SYGVKD. The length of the CDR3 is 15 residues. The V end lost 0 bases, the J end lost 3 bases, and 6 bases lay between the germline ends.

The rearrangement links TRBV6-2 or TRBV6-3 to TRBJ1-5, with 7 bases aligning to TRBD1. Germline loops: CDR1 MNHEY, CDR2 SVGEGT. The CDR3 has 17 amino acids. Trimming at V came to 2 bases and at J to 4 bases, leaving 11 bases not matched to a gene. CDR3 in amino acids: CASSYGVWAGGNQPQHF. For the CDR3, the DNA is TGTGCCAGCAGTTACGGAGTGTGGGCAGGGGGTAATCAGCCCCAGCATTTT.

This clonotype was observed many times. The genes are TRBV10-3 and TRBJ1-2; no clear D. CDR3 size: 13 residues. Germline-derived CDR1 and CDR2 are ENHRY and SYGVKD. V lost 2 bases and J 8 bases, leaving 12 bases between the germline ends. The DNA of the CDR3 is TGTGCCATCAGTGAGCCCGGAAGAGCAGGCTACACCTTC. This codes for CAISEPGRAGYTF.

The V gene is TRBV4-1, the J gene TRBJ1-1; D is perhaps TRBD1 (5 bases). The germline gives CDR1 MGHRA, CDR2 YSYEKL. This CDR3 contains 15 residues. The ends were cut back, 1 base at V and 3 bases at J, with 12 bases in the middle. CDR3 coding DNA: TGCGCCAGCAGCCAAGGGGCGAGGGGTGACACTGAAGCTTTCTTT. This codes for CASSQGARGDTEAFF.

The gene calls are TRBV6-5 and TRBJ1-1; the match to TRBD1 covers 9 bases. The CDR3 spans 13 residues. The V gene end was trimmed by 3 bases and the J gene end by 7 bases; junction bases not matched to a gene: 3. CDR1 and CDR2 from the germline V gene are MNHEY and SVGAGI. CDR3 protein: CASSYRGQGEAFF. The DNA for the CDR3 is TGTGCCAGCAGTTATAGGGGACAGGGTGAAGCTTTCTTT.

A few counts support this clonotype. V is TRBV12-3 or TRBV12-4 and J is TRBJ2-6, with D perhaps TRBD2 (5 bases). The V end lost 8 bases, the J end lost 0 bases, and 11 bases lay between the germline ends. The CDR3 covers 15 residues. This CDR3 is CASHPAGSGANVLTF. Here the CDR3 DNA reads TGTGCCAGCCACCCGGCGGGCTCTGGGGCCAACGTCCTGACTTTC.

Only a few counts were recorded for this clonotype. The genes are TRBV7-2 and TRBJ2-1, with 9 bases aligning to TRBD2. Germline assignment: CDR1 SGHTA and CDR2 FQGNSA. V dropped 2 bases and J dropped 8; count of bases not matched to a gene: 7. The CDR3 runs 15 residues. The CDR3 coding sequence is TGTGCCAGCAGCTTACGGGCGGGGGGGCCCTATGAGCAGTTCTTC. This translates into CASSLRAGGPYEQFF.

The chain links TRBV11-2 to TRBJ1-6; TRBD1 agrees at 8 bases. This CDR3 contains 15 residues. Germline CDR1 and CDR2: SGHAT and FQNNGV. V lost 1 base to trimming and J lost 10 bases; unmatched junction nucleotides: 6. The CDR3 bases are TGTGCCAGCAGCTTAGTTCAGGGGGCGGGATCACCCCTCCACTTT. Its translation: CASSLVQGAGSPLHF.

This clonotype was observed many times. This sequence joins TRBV27 and TRBJ2-3; D is ambiguous. Trimming pared 5 bases from V and 6 bases from J, leaving 9 bases between. This CDR3 contains 12 residues. Germline V gene sequence: CDR1 MNHEY, CDR2 SMNVEV (reference sequence). This chain's CDR3 is CASSPPGDTQYF. CDR3 nucleotides: TGTGCCAGCAGTCCGCCTGGGGATACGCAGTATTTT.

In its sample, this clonotype was seen a few times. The CDR3 nucleotides are TGTGCCAGCTGGGGGGGTACAACTGGAAACACCATATATTTT. Protein product: CASWGGTTGNTIYF. The rearrangement uses TRBV6-5 and TRBJ1-3; weak D call: TRBD1 (5 bases). There are 14 residues in the CDR3. The germline CDR1 and CDR2 sequences are MNHEY and SVGAGI. Trimming shortened V by 8 bases and J by 2 bases, and 13 bases separated the two germline ends.

This clonotype occurred a few times. This rearrangement joins TRBV5-6 to TRBJ2-5; 12 bases fit TRBD2. The CDR3 has 19 amino acids. From germline, CDR1 is SGHDT and CDR2 YYEEEE. V shed 1 base and J 0 bases; nucleotides not matched to a gene: 10. CDR3: CASSLWRTTSGGNQETQYF. CDR3 in DNA: TGTGCCAGCAGCTTGTGGAGGACCACTAGCGGGGGGAACCAAGAGACCCAGTACTTC.

This clonotype was seen more than once but under ten times. The rearrangement joins TRBV7-2 to TRBJ1-2, with D maybe TRBD1 (5 bases). Trimming removed 2 bases from V and 8 bases from J, with 18 bases in between. The CDR3 sequence is 15 residues long. Germline V gives CDR1 SGHTA, CDR2 FQGNSA. The CDR3 sequence is CASSLRQGGNQGYTF. The DNA of the CDR3 is TGTGCCAGCAGCTTACGGCAGGGAGGAAATCAGGGCTACACCTTC. Full variable domain (rest looked up from reference TRBV7-2 and TRBJ1-2): GAGVSQSPSNKVTEKGKDVELRCDPISGHTALYWYRQSLGQGLEFLIYFQGNSAPDKSGLPSDRFSAERTGGSVSTLTIQRTQQEDSAVYLCASSLRQGGNQGYTFGSGTRLTVV.

There are a few counts of this clonotype. The chain recombines TRBV10-2 with TRBJ1-5; D uncertain. V lost 0 bases, J lost 0 bases, and 9 bases lay in between. The length of the CDR3 is 16 residues. In germline, CDR1 is WSHSY, CDR2 SAAADI. CDR3 protein: CASSESSGISNQPQHF. CDR3 sequence (DNA): TGCGCCAGCAGTGAGTCGTCCGGGATTAGCAATCAGCCCCAGCATTTT.

Written as DNA, the CDR3 is TGTGCCAGCAGTGTCTCGCGGGAGAACACAGATACGCAGTATTTT. The encoded protein is CASSVSRENTDTQYF. The chain carries TRBV6-1 and TRBJ2-3; 7 nucleotides line up with TRBD2. The germline gives CDR1 MNHNS, CDR2 SASEGT. V lost 4 bases, J lost 2 bases, and 6 bases stayed unmatched. CDR3 size: 15 residues.

This clonotype was found many times. The chain couples TRBV3-1 to TRBJ2-3; TRBD2 matches at 9 bases. With V trimmed by 3 bases and J by 4 bases, 2 bases remained unmatched. Germline V CDR1 and CDR2: LGHDT, YNNKEL (reference sequence). The length of the CDR3 is 14 residues. The CDR3 protein is CASSQGLAADTQYF. The CDR3 nucleotides read TGTGCCAGCAGCCAGGGACTAGCCGCAGATACGCAGTATTTT.

This clonotype has more than one count but fewer than ten. V is TRBV20-1 and J is TRBJ2-3, with a weak D call TRBD2 (6 bases). CDR1 is DFQATT, CDR2 SNEGSKA, per germline (reference sequence). The length of the CDR3 is 13 residues. The V and J ends lost 1 base and 4 bases respectively, with 9 bases between them. CDR3 in amino acids: CSARVAGSDTQYF. CDR3 nucleotides: TGCAGTGCTAGAGTGGCGGGGTCAGATACGCAGTATTTT.

This clonotype has more than one count but fewer than ten. V usage is TRBV4-3 and J usage is TRBJ2-1, with D possibly matching TRBD2 (7 bases). Germline assignment: CDR1 LGHNA and CDR2 YSLEER. V gave up 0 bases and J gave up 2 bases, with 8 bases separating them. CDR3 length equals 15 residues. CDR3 protein: CASSQEGGAYNEQFF. The CDR3 DNA reads TGCGCCAGCAGCCAAGAAGGGGGGGCCTACAATGAGCAGTTCTTC.

The V call is TRBV4-1, the J call TRBJ2-7; D uncertain. Germline V gives CDR1 MGHRA, CDR2 YSYEKL. This CDR3 contains 14 residues. V was clipped by 0 bases and J by 5 bases, with 11 bases between them. In DNA form, the CDR3 reads TGCGCCAGCAGCCAAGATATACAGTCCCACGAGCAGTACTTC. Protein: CASSQDIQSHEQYF.

J is TRBJ1-6 and V is TRBV2; no clear D gene. Trimming shortened V by 8 bases and J by 8 bases, and 19 bases separated the two germline ends. The germline CDR1 and CDR2 sequences are SNHLY and FYNNEI. The CDR3 loop spans 15 amino acids. The chain's CDR3 is CASSLGSGTDSPLHF. CDR3 coding DNA: TGTGCCAGCTCCTTAGGAAGTGGTACGGATTCACCCCTCCACTTT.

J is TRBJ1-5 and V is TRBV27; 10 bases match TRBD1. V lost 0 bases and J lost 6; bases outside the gene matches: 2. Germline CDR1 is MNHEY and CDR2 is SMNVEV (reference sequence). CDR3 length: 15 amino acids. This CDR3 reads CASSLSGTGVQPQHF. In nucleotides, the CDR3 is TGTGCCAGCAGTTTATCGGGGACAGGGGTTCAGCCCCAGCATTTT.

There are a few counts of this clonotype. V is TRBV5-6 and J is TRBJ2-3; perhaps TRBD2 as D (5 bases). The germline CDR1 and CDR2 sequences are SGHDT and YYEEEE. V was cut by 4 bases and J by 0 bases, with 12 bases left in between. This CDR3 comprises 15 residues. The CDR3 sequence is CASSGKAVSTDTQYF. In DNA form, the CDR3 reads TGTGCCAGCAGCGGAAAAGCGGTAAGCACAGATACGCAGTATTTT.